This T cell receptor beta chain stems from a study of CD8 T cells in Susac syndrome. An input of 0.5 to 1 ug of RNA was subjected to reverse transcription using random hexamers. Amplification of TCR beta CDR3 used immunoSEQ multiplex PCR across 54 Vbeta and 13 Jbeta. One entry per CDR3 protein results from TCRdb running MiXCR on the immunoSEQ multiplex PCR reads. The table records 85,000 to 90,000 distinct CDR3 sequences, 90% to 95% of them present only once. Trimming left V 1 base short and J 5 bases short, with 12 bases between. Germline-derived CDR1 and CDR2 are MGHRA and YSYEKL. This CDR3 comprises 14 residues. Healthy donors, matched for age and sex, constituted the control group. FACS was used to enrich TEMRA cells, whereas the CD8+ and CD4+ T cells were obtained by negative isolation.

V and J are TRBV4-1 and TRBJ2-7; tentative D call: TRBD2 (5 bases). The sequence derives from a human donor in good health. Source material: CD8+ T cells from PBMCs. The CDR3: CASSQGAPGNEQYF. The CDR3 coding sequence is TGCGCCAGCAGCCAAGGGGCCCCCGGGAACGAGCAGTACTTC.